This entry features one TCR beta chain sequence. This entry belongs to a study of blood T cell repertoires in COVID-19. Study-level information: Donors in the United States, Italy and Spain gave samples during acute or convalescent COVID-19. PBMCs, B-cell-depleted T cells, or T cells were the source of the cDNA or gDNA that made up the material.

CDR3 size: 15 residues. Germline CDR1 is SGHAT and CDR2 is FQNNGV. V gave up 1 base and J gave up 0 bases, with 7 bases separating them. Original processing notes: Quantification of nucleated cells was approximated via reference gene primer amplification. The table came from immunoSEQ multiplex PCR; TCRdb's copy has only in-frame clones and leaves some out. The V and J calls and clone size are taken from that table; D and trimming were inferred from the DNA. In the table there are about 410,000 clones, 86% of which are singletons. The origin of this receptor is a woman in her 30s with active or convalescent COVID-19. The genes are TRBV11-2 and TRBJ2-1; D might be TRBD2 (5 bases). The sample taken for sequencing was peripheral blood. The CDR3 region is CASSLAGFSYNEQFF. The CDR3 DNA is TGTGCCAGCAGCTTAGCGGGATTCTCCTACAATGAGCAGTTCTTC.